These 25 T cell receptor beta chains were sequenced from one sample in a study of Ad26.COV2.S vaccination and SARS-CoV-2 variants. The data were produced by immunoSEQ multiplex PCR, yet TCRdb's version contains in-frame clones alone and is incomplete. This sample yields hundreds of thousands of clones, of which 89% are seen a single time; about 1.5% belongs to the top ten. Treatment given: around 19 received Ad26.COV2.S at low or high dose, single or two shots; about 5 received placebo; per-sample allocation not given. Samples came from day 63 after the first vaccine or placebo injection. The sample in question was peripheral blood, obtained in a trial of Ad26.COV2.S vaccine versus placebo. Receptors originate from a person aged 18 to 65 who received the Ad26.COV2.S COVID-19 vaccine or a placebo.

The chain couples TRBV6-5 to TRBJ1-5, with 8 nucleotides matching TRBD1. This CDR3 region has 14 residues. The V gene's germline CDR1 is MNHEY and CDR2 SVGAGI. V was clipped by 5 bases and J by 7 bases; unmatched bases: 7. CDR3 sequence (DNA): TGTGCCAGCAGTCCCCGACAGGGGAAGCAGCCCCAGCATTTT. Translated, it gives CASSPRQGKQPQHF.

The chain couples TRBV18 to TRBJ2-7; perhaps TRBD1 as D (6 bases). Trimming removed 3 bases from V and 0 bases from J, with 24 bases in between. The CDR3 is 19 amino acids. The germline gives CDR1 KGHSH, CDR2 LQKENI. CDR3 DNA: TGTGCCAGCTCACCTTATGATTATGGGGCGAGGGGACACTCCTACGAGCAGTACTTC. Translated: CASSPYDYGARGHSYEQYF.

The chain uses TRBV6-5 and TRBJ2-7, with 11 bases identical to TRBD2. Germline values: CDR1 MNHEY, CDR2 SVGAGI. This CDR3 region has 15 residues. With V trimmed by 6 bases and J by 2 bases, 6 bases remained unmatched. The CDR3 DNA is TGTGCCAGCAGACCTCTTAGCGGGAGGGCCTACGAGCAGTACTTC. It codes for CASRPLSGRAYEQYF.

The chain couples TRBV6-5 to TRBJ2-1, with D perhaps TRBD1 (5 bases). The CDR3 is 12 amino acids. The V and J ends lost 5 bases and 7 bases respectively, with 9 bases between them. Germline CDR1 is MNHEY and CDR2 is SVGAGI. The CDR3 DNA reads as TGTGCCAGCAGTCCCCGACAGAATGAGCAGTTCTTC. It translates to CASSPRQNEQFF.

On this clone: The sample contains more than one DNA sequence encoding this CDR3. V and J are TRBV12-3 or TRBV12-4 and TRBJ2-5, with a possible D match to TRBD1 (5 bases). This CDR3 contains 12 residues. The V gene lost 6 bases and the J gene lost 5 bases, with 10 bases spanning the gap. The CDR3 loop reads CASSPRGETQYF. Here the CDR3 DNA reads TGTGCCAGCAGCCCTAGGGGTGAGACCCAGTACTTC.

The V gene is TRBV24-1, the J gene TRBJ2-3, with D unclear. The germline V gene has CDR1 KGHDR and CDR2 SFDVKD. V was clipped by 10 bases and J by 2 bases, with 18 bases between them. The CDR3 runs 15 residues. The CDR3 protein is CATGPLDGLTDTQYF. The CDR3 coding sequence is TGTGCCACAGGGCCCCTGGATGGGCTCACAGATACGCAGTATTTT.

The chain uses TRBV7-9 and TRBJ2-1; D may be TRBD1 or TRBD2 (5 bases each). Trimming stripped 1 base from V and 4 bases from J, with 11 bases between. Germline CDR1 is SEHNR and CDR2 is FQNEAQ (reference sequence). This CDR3 has 15 residues. The CDR3 DNA follows: TGTGCCAGCAGCTTAGAAGGGTGGGGGTACAATGAGCAGTTCTTC. Translated: CASSLEGWGYNEQFF.

The chain combines TRBV6-7 with TRBJ1-1; TRBD1 aligns across 7 bases. TRBV6-7 is annotated as an ORF whose role is uncertain. V gave up 4 bases and J gave up 3 bases; unmatched junction bases: 11. The CDR3 is 16 residues long. CDR3: CASSFNRAQGDTEAFF. CDR3 sequence (DNA): TGTGCCAGCAGTTTCAACCGGGCCCAGGGGGACACTGAAGCTTTCTTT.

This chain links TRBV3-1 (or the pseudogene TRBV3-2) with TRBJ2-7; tentative D call: TRBD2 (5 bases). This CDR3 region has 16 residues. Deletions cut 0 bases from V and 6 bases from J, with 18 bases between. Germline V CDR1 and CDR2: LGHDT, YNNKEL (reference sequence). The DNA for the CDR3 is TGTGCCAGCAGCCAAGACGGGGTGAGGGAAGGGAGCGAGCAGTACTTC. Translation: CASSQDGVREGSEQYF.

The chain joins TRBV7-2 to TRBJ2-7, with 8 bases that match TRBD1. V was clipped by 5 bases and J by 5 bases; unmatched bases: 11. Germline V gene data show CDR1 as SGHTA and CDR2 as FQGNSA. The CDR3 totals 15 residues. CDR3 nucleotides: TGTGCCAGCAGCCCTGACAGGGGAGTCTTCCACGAGCAGTACTTC. This encodes CASSPDRGVFHEQYF.

This clone was picked up one time. The chain combines TRBV3-1 (or the pseudogene TRBV3-2) with TRBJ1-5; no clear D. Trimming pared 2 bases from V and 4 bases from J, leaving 9 bases between. Germline V gene lookup returns CDR1 LGHDT and CDR2 YNNKEL (reference sequence). The CDR3 has 14 residues. The CDR3 is CASSQFGENQPQHF. CDR3 DNA: TGTGCCAGCAGCCAATTCGGCGAAAATCAGCCCCAGCATTTT.

The chain recombines TRBV7-9 with TRBJ1-4, with D possibly being TRBD1 (5 bases). The V end lost 5 bases, the J end lost 7 bases, and 17 bases lay between the germline ends. The CDR3 covers 15 residues. Germline CDR1 is SEHNR and CDR2 is FQNEAQ (reference sequence). The CDR3 loop reads CASSQTGGGSEKLFF. CDR3 in DNA: TGTGCCAGCAGCCAAACGGGCGGGGGAAGTGAAAAACTGTTTTTT.

J is TRBJ2-5 and V is TRBV19; no reliable D call. The germline gives CDR1 LNHDA, CDR2 SQIVND (reference sequence). The CDR3 extends over 13 amino acids. V shed 3 bases and J shed 3 bases, with 8 bases lying between them. CDR3 nucleotides: TGTGCCAGTAGTATCTGGCTGGAAGAGACCCAGTACTTC. Its translation is CASSIWLEETQYF.

The V gene is TRBV7-8, the J gene TRBJ2-7; maybe TRBD2 (6 bases). The V gene lost 3 bases and the J gene lost 4 bases, with 19 bases spanning the gap. The CDR3 consists of 16 residues. CDR1 and CDR2 from the germline V gene are SGHVS and FQNEAQ. The CDR3 loop is CASSFRRIAAEYEQYF. In DNA form, the CDR3 reads TGTGCCAGCAGCTTTAGGAGAATAGCGGCCGAATACGAGCAGTACTTC.

V gene TRBV19 combines with J gene TRBJ2-5, with 7 bases that match TRBD2. After removal of 2 bases from V and 4 bases from J, the junction contained 1 base not matched to a gene. Germline V gene data show CDR1 as LNHDA and CDR2 as SQIVND (reference sequence). The CDR3 covers 13 residues. The CDR3 spells CASSIREGETQYF. The CDR3 DNA sequence: TGTGCCAGTAGTATAAGGGAGGGAGAGACCCAGTACTTC.

V usage is TRBV3-1 (or the pseudogene TRBV3-2) and J usage is TRBJ2-2; either TRBD1 or TRBD2 may fit D (5 bases each). This CDR3 is 17 amino acids long. The germline gives CDR1 LGHDT, CDR2 YNNKEL (reference sequence). V was pared by 4 bases and J by 4 bases, with 19 bases between. The CDR3 region has the DNA TGTGCCAGCAGCCCCCGGGCCGGGACGGCTGTCACCGGGGAGCTGTTTTTT. It translates to CASSPRAGTAVTGELFF.

This chain joins TRBV5-1 and TRBJ2-3; either TRBD1 or TRBD2 may fit D (5 bases each). The CDR3 length is 16 residues. The germline V gene encodes CDR1 SGHRS and CDR2 YFSETQ. V shed 4 bases and J shed 2 bases, with 17 bases lying between them. CDR3 coding DNA: TGCGCCAGCAGCCAACAGCCACGGGGCAACACAGATACGCAGTATTTT. Translating it yields CASSQQPRGNTDTQYF. Drawing the rest from reference TRBV5-1 and TRBJ2-3, the complete variable domain is KAGVTQTPRYLIKTRGQQVTLSCSPISGHRSVSWYQQTPGQGLQFLFEYFSETQRNKGNFPGRFSGRQFSNSRSEMNVSTLELGDSALYLCASSQQPRGNTDTQYFGPGTRLTVL.

The genes are TRBV7-6 and TRBJ2-2; D ambiguous. The CDR3 is 13 residues long. Trimming took off 3 bases at V and 1 base at J, with 3 bases between the two ends. Looked up from germline, CDR1 is SGHVS and CDR2 is FNYEAQ. The CDR3 loop is CASSFVNTGELFF. CDR3 sequence (DNA): TGTGCCAGCAGCTTCGTGAACACCGGGGAGCTGTTTTTT.

The rearrangement joins TRBV7-2 to TRBJ2-1, with 7 bases lining up with TRBD1. Germline V gene lookup returns CDR1 SGHTA and CDR2 FQGNSA. Losses at the gene ends were 5 bases for V and 4 bases for J; bases not matched to a gene: 5. CDR3 length equals 14 residues. CDR3 nucleotides: TGTGCCAGCAGCCCACAGGGGCGTTACAATGAGCAGTTCTTC. Translating gives CASSPQGRYNEQFF.

CDR3 bases: TGTGCCAGCAGCTTGGGATTCTGGCAGCCCCAGCATTTT. This gives the protein CASSLGFWQPQHF. The gene calls are TRBV7-2 and TRBJ1-5, with D unclear. In germline, CDR1 is SGHTA, CDR2 FQGNSA. V dropped 3 bases and J dropped 7 bases, with 10 bases sitting between them. The CDR3 covers 13 residues.

This chain joins TRBV28 and TRBJ2-2; maybe TRBD2 (5 bases). The germline V gene has CDR1 MDHEN and CDR2 SYDVKM. Trimming left V 6 bases short and J 2 bases short, with 16 bases between. CDR3 length: 16 amino acids. CDR3 coding DNA: TGTGCCAGCAGACTCTCCTCGACTATCAACACCGGGGAGCTGTTTTTT. This codes for CASRLSSTINTGELFF.

The rearrangement joins TRBV7-2 to TRBJ2-7; D uncertain. There are 15 residues in the CDR3. Germline V gene lookup returns CDR1 SGHTA and CDR2 FQGNSA. V was cut by 0 bases and J by 0 bases, with 9 bases left in between. Written as DNA, the CDR3 is TGTGCCAGCAGCTTAGCCACAGCACCCTCCTACGAGCAGTACTTC. The encoded protein is CASSLATAPSYEQYF.

This chain uses TRBV27 with TRBJ1-2; D is unresolved. CDR1 MNHEY and CDR2 SMNVEV come from the germline V gene (reference sequence). Trimming removed 2 bases at V and 2 bases at J, with 6 bases between. The CDR3 sequence is 13 residues long. In DNA, the CDR3 is TGTGCCAGCAGTTTAAGGCGGAACTATGGCTACACCTTC. As protein: CASSLRRNYGYTF.

The rearrangement links TRBV10-3 to TRBJ1-6; TRBD1 aligns across 7 bases. Germline CDR1 ENHRY, CDR2 SYGVKD. This CDR3 is built from 14 residues. J gave up 5 bases and V 5 bases, and 3 bases lay outside the gene matches. The CDR3 sequence: CAISQGVHNSPLHF. DNA of the CDR3: TGTGCCATCAGTCAGGGGGTCCATAATTCACCCCTCCACTTT.

This chain joins TRBV25-1 and TRBJ2-1; 10 nucleotides line up with TRBD2. This CDR3 has 14 amino acids. CDR1 MGHDK and CDR2 SYGVNS come from the germline V gene. The V and J ends lost 6 bases and 6 bases, in that order; junction bases with no gene match: 5. Here the CDR3 reads CASRASGGFNEQFF. CDR3 sequence (DNA): TGTGCCAGCAGGGCTAGCGGGGGTTTCAATGAGCAGTTCTTC.